The rows below give T cell receptor beta chains drawn from one sample of a study of CD8 T cells in ankylosing spondylitis. Using its own MiXCR run on the 5' RACE reads, TCRdb lists one record per CDR3 protein. The table lists roughly 470,000 distinct CDR3 sequences, about 24% of them singletons. The sequenced sample consisted of blood, either unsorted or a sorted T cell fraction (not recorded which). These receptor sequences come from a male donor with ankylosing spondylitis. The CDR3 runs from the conserved cysteine through the conserved F or W. D genes are given only for firm matches. Clone size is shown for a subset of rows, as once, few, many or a class of expanded clone.

NA,TRBJ2-1,TRBV3-1,NA,TGTGCCAGCCACAACCCGGGACCTCGCAATGAGCAGTTCTTC,CASHNPGPRNEQFF
few,TRBJ1-5,TRBV20-1,NA,TGCAGTGCTAGGCGGCAGCTTAGCAATCAGCCCCAGCATTTT,CSARRQLSNQPQHF
NA,TRBJ2-4,TRBV11-2,NA,TGTGCCAGCAGCCCCTTCCGGGGTGAAAGGGACAAAAACATTCAGTACTTC,CASSPFRGERDKNIQYF
NA,TRBJ1-5,TRBV12-3/TRBV12-4,NA,TGTGCCAGCAGGAAACAGGGAGATCAGCCCCAGCATTTT,CASRKQGDQPQHF
NA,TRBJ2-1,TRBV29-1,NA,TGCAGCGTGGGACGTTCTAGTCCTACTAATAATGAGCAGTTCTTC,CSVGRSSPTNNEQFF
few,TRBJ1-5,TRBV20-1,TRBD1,TGCAGTGCTAGAGATCCCACAGGGGGCCATCAGCCCCAGCATTTT,CSARDPTGGHQPQHF
few,TRBJ1-5,TRBV29-1,NA,TGCAGCGCCCGACTCGGTGATCAGCCCCAGCATTTT,CSARLGDQPQHF
NA,TRBJ1-1,TRBV20-1,NA,TGCAGTGCCCTTCGCCGGGGGCTGTGGAACACTGAAGCTTTCTTT,CSALRRGLWNTEAFF
NA,TRBJ2-2,TRBV24-1,NA,TGTGCCACCAGACAGCCGAACACCGGGGAGCTGTTTTTT,CATRQPNTGELFF
NA,TRBJ2-5,TRBV5-1,TRBD2,TGCGCCAGCAGCTCGATAGCGGGGGCCCTCGGGGAGACCCAGTACTTC,CASSSIAGALGETQYF
once,TRBJ1-5,TRBV12-3/TRBV12-4,NA,TGTGCCAGCAGTTTTAGGCGACAGCCCCAGCATTTT,CASSFRRQPQHF
NA,TRBJ1-1,TRBV2,NA,TGTGCCAGCAGGGGGAGGGCAGAGAACACTGAAGCTTTCTTT,CASRGRAENTEAFF
NA,TRBJ1-1,TRBV7-9,NA,TGTGCCAGCAGCCTGGGGGAGGGAGGGACTTTCTTT,CASSLGEGGTFF
NA,TRBJ2-1,TRBV7-2,TRBD2,TGTGCCAGCAGCTACGGGACTAGCGTGTACAATGAGCAGTTCTTC,CASSYGTSVYNEQFF
NA,TRBJ2-1,TRBV7-9,NA,TGTGCCAGCAGCTTCAGGATAGCGGAAATCTCCTACAATGAGCAGTTCTTC,CASSFRIAEISYNEQFF
NA,TRBJ2-3,TRBV5-1,NA,TGCGCCAGCAGCTTGGCAGCGAAGACAGATACGCAGTATTTT,CASSLAAKTDTQYF
once,TRBJ2-3,TRBV18,TRBD2,TGTGCCAGCTCAAACGACTTAGCGGGTTACGCCACTAGCACAGATACGCAGTATTTT,CASSNDLAGYATSTDTQYF
once,TRBJ2-5,TRBV18,TRBD1,TGTGCCAGCTCATCAGGGGGTCACGAGACCCAGTACTTC,CASSSGGHETQYF
few,TRBJ2-3,TRBV20-1,TRBD2,TGCAGTGCTAGTCTAGCGGGAGTGCCAGATACGCAGTATTTT,CSASLAGVPDTQYF
few,TRBJ2-1,TRBV12-3/TRBV12-4,TRBD2,TGTGCCAGCACCCTAGCGGGAGGGCCCTCCTACAATGAGCAGTTCTTC,CASTLAGGPSYNEQFF
NA,TRBJ1-5,TRBV12-3/TRBV12-4,NA,TGTGCCAGCAGTTTTGGGGGCGGGGTACCCCAGCATTTT,CASSFGGGVPQHF
few,TRBJ2-3,TRBV5-1,TRBD1,TGCGCCAGCAGTTTTACAGGGGGATCCCCAGATACGCAGTATTTT,CASSFTGGSPDTQYF
NA,TRBJ2-2,TRBV29-1,NA,TGCAGCGTGGGACAATTCACCGGGGAGCTGTTTTTT,CSVGQFTGELFF
NA,TRBJ2-1,TRBV12-3/TRBV12-4,NA,TGTGCCAGCAGTTTAGGCTGGGACAATGAGCAGTTCTTC,CASSLGWDNEQFF
NA,TRBJ2-1,TRBV6-1,TRBD1,TGTGCCAGCAGTGAAGGACAGGGTGGCAATGAGCAGTTCTTC,CASSEGQGGNEQFF
NA,TRBJ1-2,TRBV6-1,NA,TGTGCCACTCTGTGGAACGACAGACCACCCTATGGCTACACCTTC,CATLWNDRPPYGYTF
NA,TRBJ1-2,TRBV20-1,NA,TGCAGTGCTAGAGGTCATACCAACTATGGCTACACCTTC,CSARGHTNYGYTF
NA,TRBJ2-1,TRBV29-1,TRBD1,TGCAGCGTTGACAGGACAGGCAACAATGAGCAGTTCTTC,CSVDRTGNNEQFF
NA,TRBJ2-3,TRBV20-1,NA,TGCAGTGCTAGAGGGGACTCCCGATTTAGTACGCAGTATTTT,CSARGDSRFSTQYF
NA,TRBJ2-3,TRBV20-1,NA,TGCAGTCCCCGGGAGCCCAGCACAGATACGCAGTATTTT,CSPREPSTDTQYF
few,TRBJ2-6,TRBV11-2,NA,TGTGCCAGCAGCTTTTTGGGGCTTAATGGGGCCAACGTCCTGACTTTC,CASSFLGLNGANVLTF
few,TRBJ2-1,TRBV20-1,NA,TGCAGTGCTAGTAATCGGGAAAATGAGCAGTTCTTC,CSASNRENEQFF
NA,TRBJ2-5,TRBV24-1,NA,TGTGCCACCAGTGATTATAGGACACCAAATAGAGAGACCCAGTACTTC,CATSDYRTPNRETQYF
NA,TRBJ1-5,TRBV18,TRBD1,TGTGCCAGCTCACAGGACAGGGGAGACAATCAGCCCCAGCATTTT,CASSQDRGDNQPQHF
NA,TRBJ2-1,TRBV12-5,NA,TGTGCTAGTGGTCTCACTAGGTACAATGAGCAGTTCTTC,CASGLTRYNEQFF
few,TRBJ1-6,TRBV7-9,NA,TGTGCCAGCACTGTTACGGATAATTCACCCCTCCACTTT,CASTVTDNSPLHF
NA,TRBJ2-1,TRBV5-4,TRBD2,TGTGCCAGCAGCTTCTACCAGGGACTAGCGGGAGGGTTCACCTACAATGAGCAGTTCTTC,CASSFYQGLAGGFTYNEQFF
NA,TRBJ2-4,TRBV14,NA,TGTGCCAGCAGCCAAGGTGGCAATAACATTCAGTACTTC,CASSQGGNNIQYF
NA,TRBJ1-4,TRBV20-1,NA,TGCAGTAGTGCAACTAATGAAAAACTGTTTTTT,CSSATNEKLFF
few,TRBJ2-7,TRBV4-2,TRBD1,TGTGCCAGCAGCCACCCCGGGACAGGGTATTTGGAGCAGTACTTC,CASSHPGTGYLEQYF
NA,TRBJ2-5,TRBV20-1,TRBD2,TGCAGTGCTTTTCTAGCGGGGCTCTCTCAAGAGACCCAGTACTTC,CSAFLAGLSQETQYF
few,TRBJ2-2,TRBV7-2,TRBD2,TGTGCCAGCAGCCCTAGCGGGAGTGTCGCGAACACCGGGGAGCTGTTTTTT,CASSPSGSVANTGELFF
NA,TRBJ2-1,TRBV7-6,NA,TGTGCCAGCAGCCTATATACCTACAATGAGCAGTTCTTC,CASSLYTYNEQFF
NA,TRBJ2-3,TRBV20-1,NA,TGCAGTGCTACCAAGGGGTCGGGAGCAGATACGCAGTATTTT,CSATKGSGADTQYF